Sequencing of this T cell receptor (beta chain) was carried out in a study of blood T cells in healthy people across ages. V was cut by 4 bases and J by 5 bases, with 15 bases left in between. Per the germline V gene, CDR1 is MGHRA and CDR2 is YSYEKL. This CDR3 is built from 14 residues. Alongside a J-beta primer mix, a sample-barcoded 5' primer served in a second PCR lasting about 7 to 11 cycles. TCRdb used MiXCR to reprocess the 5' RACE reads, holding one entry per CDR3 protein. This repertoire shows 650,000 to 700,000 distinct CDR3 sequences, more than 45% found once; its top ten account for approximately 15%. General observations from the study: Strong correlation linked observed beta diversity and percent naive T cells.

Turning to this clonotype: Its antigen is still unknown.

V gene TRBV4-1 combines with J gene TRBJ2-7; D may correspond to TRBD1 or TRBD2 (5 bases each). The sequenced sample consisted of blood. This receptor was taken from an elderly woman in good health. Here the CDR3 DNA reads TGCGCCAGCAGCCGCCGGGACCTCTCTAACGAGCAGTACTTC. Protein product: CASSRRDLSNEQYF.